These 2 T cell receptor beta chains share one sample of origin, sequenced in a study of T cells after yellow fever vaccination. TCRdb passed the 5' RACE reads through MiXCR, listing each CDR3 protein once. The data contain tens of thousands of distinct CDR3 sequences, roughly 6% of them singletons. The material was CD4+ T cells sorted from PBMCs, obtained around 16 days after the first yellow fever vaccination. The receptors derive from a man between 18 and 35 years old who received the YFV17D yellow fever vaccine.

This clonotype was counted ten times or more. The rearrangement uses TRBV20-1 and TRBJ1-5; D gene unclear. V was pared by 4 bases and J by 4 bases, with 8 bases between. The CDR3 totals 12 residues. The germline V gene has CDR1 DFQATT and CDR2 SNEGSKA (reference sequence). CDR3 bases: TGCAGTGCTAAGAGACCTAATCAGCCCCAGCATTTT. Translating gives CSAKRPNQPQHF.

At least ten counts were recorded for this clonotype. This chain joins TRBV5-1 and TRBJ2-1, with TRBD2 matching over 11 bases. Trimming removed 2 bases from V and 8 bases from J; junction bases left unmatched: 15. This CDR3 is built from 18 residues. CDR1 and CDR2 (germline): SGHRS, YFSETQ. As DNA, the CDR3 is TGCGCCAGCAGCTTCCCCATGCTAGCGGGGGGAAATGGGGATGAGCAGTTCTTC. It encodes CASSFPMLAGGNGDEQFF. Combining the CDR3 with reference TRBV5-1 and TRBJ2-1 gives the whole variable domain KAGVTQTPRYLIKTRGQQVTLSCSPISGHRSVSWYQQTPGQGLQFLFEYFSETQRNKGNFPGRFSGRQFSNSRSEMNVSTLELGDSALYLCASSFPMLAGGNGDEQFFGPGTRLTVL.